This T cell receptor beta chain was captured in a study of response to subunit inactivated influenza vaccine. This clonotype was seen repeatedly, ten times or more. The germline CDR1 and CDR2 sequences are SGHRS and YFSETQ. The CDR3 is 13 residues long. Trimming pared 0 bases from V and 6 bases from J, leaving 7 bases between. One entry per CDR3 protein, called by TCRdb with MiXCR from the RT-PCR reads. This table has about 500,000 distinct CDR3 sequences, 16% appearing once. This TCR was sampled from a man aged 50 to 69 who received an inactivated influenza vaccine. Source: CD4+ T cells sorted from PBMCs, taken roughly 24 months after vaccination. The chain couples TRBV5-1 to TRBJ1-5, with no clear D. The CDR3 reads CASSLGDTQPQHF. The CDR3, as DNA: TGCGCCAGCAGCTTGGGGGATACTCAGCCCCAGCATTTT.